This T cell receptor beta chain was identified in a study of cytomegalovirus exposure and HLA in healthy donors. Study-level findings and limits: According to a later analysis, donors in an Asian-associated ancestry cluster reportedly had fewer N-insertions than the roughly 670-donor mean.

Comment on this clone: What it recognizes is unknown.

The CDR3 length is 16 residues. Germline CDR1 reads SGHNT; CDR2 reads YYREEE (reference sequence). J was trimmed by 13 bases and V by 4 bases; bases with no gene match: 13. The PCR had 60 Vbeta and 13 Jbeta primers. Here immunoSEQ multiplex PCR was the method, and the copy in TCRdb shows in-frame clones only, minus some. This sample lists about 200,000 clones; its ten largest clones have 0.74%. The TCR comes from a boy aged 10-17 years in good health and CMV-seronegative. This chain joins TRBV5-4 and TRBJ2-2, with TRBD2 matching over 13 bases. The specimen was PBMCs. The CDR3 DNA reads TGTGCCAGCAGCCAAGGACTAGCGGGGGCCTACGAAAGGCTGTTTTTT. Its translation: CASSQGLAGAYERLFF.